A selection of T cell receptor beta chains follows, all from one sample in a study of T cells expressing NK-cell markers. From its re-call of the 5' RACE reads, TCRdb lists each CDR3 protein once, without DNA. This sample carries some 460,000 distinct CDR3 sequences, with under 1.5% going to the ten biggest clones. Sample: blood T cells: a sorted CD56 or NKG2C T cell subset, CD4+ or CD8+ T cells, or bulk PBMC T cells (not recorded which). Receptors were obtained from a woman between 50 and 59 years old in good health. The CDR3 runs from the conserved cysteine through the conserved F or W.

V gene	J gene	CDR3 protein
TRBV20-1	TRBJ2-1	CSARDVTGVDNEQFF
TRBV6-1	TRBJ2-1	CASSEGLGFYNEQFF
TRBV20-1	TRBJ2-1	CSARFPEGHDEQFF
TRBV24-1	TRBJ2-1	CATSDPGTTGYNEQFF
TRBV6-6	TRBJ2-3	CASSPGRVSTHTQYF
TRBV7-2	TRBJ2-6	CASSLHLGGANVLTF
TRBV19	TRBJ1-6	CASTGQGANSPLHF
TRBV28	TRBJ2-1	CASSTLRGRQSYNEQFF
TRBV24-1	TRBJ2-7	CATSDPLQGNHEQYF
TRBV21-1	TRBJ1-5	CASSDGRIYSNQPQHF
TRBV5-1	TRBJ2-1	CASSLEGVGPVSYNEQFF
TRBV3-1	TRBJ2-1	CASSQAAGGFSYNEQFF
TRBV7-2	TRBJ2-3	CASSLGGSHTDTQYF
TRBV20-1	TRBJ2-1	CSASQGGNEQFF
TRBV7-8	TRBJ2-4	CASSFGGEVFLAKNIQYF
TRBV5-5	TRBJ2-1	CASSFRPSADNEQFF
TRBV18	TRBJ1-1	CASSLYRANTEAFF
TRBV12-3/TRBV12-4	TRBJ2-1	CASGKPRDGIYNEQFF
TRBV7-8	TRBJ1-2	CASSVGQARGPNYGYTF
TRBV7-6	TRBJ2-2	CASGSFTGELFF
TRBV9	TRBJ2-7	CASSVEFGYEQYF
TRBV7-3	TRBJ1-6	CASSPGSYNSPLHF
TRBV4-1	TRBJ1-1	CASSQVFGVNTEAFF
TRBV9	TRBJ2-7	CASSVEVWGAEQYF
TRBV11-3	TRBJ2-1	CASSSPSFDEQFF
TRBV5-1	TRBJ2-3	CASRLPSGDTQYF
TRBV6-6	TRBJ2-3	CASSVQASRGRQYF
TRBV10-2	TRBJ2-2	CASSEILGGELFF
TRBV12-3/TRBV12-4	TRBJ2-3	CASSLGTSGSSQYF
TRBV20-1	TRBJ1-5	CSATGRSGNQPQHF
TRBV4-2	TRBJ2-1	CASSHETGTSGWGYEQFF
TRBV13	TRBJ1-1	CASSKRTGRGTEAFF
TRBV19	TRBJ2-1	CASNPEGGSGEQFF
TRBV6-5	TRBJ2-7	CASSWRGEGGEQYF
TRBV20-1	TRBJ1-6	CSAMRAGGSDSPLHF
TRBV27	TRBJ2-3	CASSLGQGAPSPSTDTQYF
TRBV5-1	TRBJ2-1	CASVGSGEQFF
TRBV12-3/TRBV12-4	TRBJ2-3	CASSLGDRDLSDTQYF
TRBV20-1	TRBJ2-5	CSARDGGSSGWTQYF
TRBV5-4	TRBJ2-3	CASSPGGLAGHTDTQYF
TRBV11-2	TRBJ2-1	CASSHNREGAGAPQFF
TRBV29-1	TRBJ1-1	CSVEPDKNTEAFF
TRBV6-6	TRBJ1-2	CASTYNPGHGYGYTF
TRBV20-1	TRBJ2-1	CSASRDSLFNEQFF
TRBV19	TRBJ2-1	CASSMGLGEQFF
TRBV5-1	TRBJ2-7	CASSPRGNYEQYF
TRBV15	TRBJ1-2	CATSRDPSGGYGYTF
TRBV7-2	TRBJ2-6	CASSLKGPPGANVLTF
TRBV7-9	TRBJ2-3	CASSSNTASSTDTQYF
TRBV7-7	TRBJ2-3	CASSQDGPTDTQYF
TRBV12-3/TRBV12-4	TRBJ2-7	CASRPPSGYEQYF
TRBV4-1	TRBJ2-5	CASSPLGLPETQYF
TRBV5-1	TRBJ2-1	CASSPSGTRSYNEQFF
TRBV11-2	TRBJ2-2	CASSLYDRTSENGELFF
TRBV3-1	TRBJ2-6	CASSQDLRGGSSGANVLTF
TRBV6-6	TRBJ1-2	CASIPRGGNGYTF